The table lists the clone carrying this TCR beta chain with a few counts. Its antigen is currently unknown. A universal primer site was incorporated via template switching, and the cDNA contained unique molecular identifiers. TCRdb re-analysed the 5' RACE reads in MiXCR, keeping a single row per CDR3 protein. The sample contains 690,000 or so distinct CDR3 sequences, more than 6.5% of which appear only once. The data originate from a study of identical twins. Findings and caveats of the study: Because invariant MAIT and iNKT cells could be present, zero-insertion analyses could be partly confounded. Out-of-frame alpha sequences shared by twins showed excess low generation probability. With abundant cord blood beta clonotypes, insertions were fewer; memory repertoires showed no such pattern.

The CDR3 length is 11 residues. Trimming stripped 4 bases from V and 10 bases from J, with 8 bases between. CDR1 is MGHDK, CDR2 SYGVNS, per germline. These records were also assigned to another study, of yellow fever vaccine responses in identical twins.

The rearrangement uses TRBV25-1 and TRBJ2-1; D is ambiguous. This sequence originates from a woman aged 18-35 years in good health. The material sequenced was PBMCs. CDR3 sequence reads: CASSVSVEQFF. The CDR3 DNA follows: TGTGCCAGCAGTGTCTCAGTGGAGCAGTTCTTC. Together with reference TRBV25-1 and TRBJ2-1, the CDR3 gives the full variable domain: EADIYQTPRYLVIGTGKKITLECSQTMGHDKMYWYQQDPGMELHLIHYSYGVNSTEKGDLSSESTVSRIRTEHFPLTLESARPSHTSQYLCASSVSVEQFFGPGTRLTVL.